In this sample, the clone carrying this T cell receptor beta chain turned up many times. The antigen remains undetermined. This entry comes from a study of human T cells and chemical hapten exposure. Across the study: While the approximately 24-week study was under way, patients received diphenylcyclopropenone on the scalp every week. Points from the study as a whole: Donors had alopecia, so their immune response may differ from healthy people's.

A single record per CDR3 protein comes from TCRdb applying MiXCR to the RACE reads. The data hold approximately 80,000 distinct CDR3 sequences, with about 10% observed a single time. Time point of the sample: patch test 3, about 24 weeks after DPC sensitization. Treatment noted: therapeutic diphenylcyclopropenone sensitization with weekly scalp DPC. V was shortened by 5 bases and J by 0 bases, with 20 bases between the two germline ends. Germline V gene sequence: CDR1 MNHEY, CDR2 SVGEGT. The CDR3 covers 18 residues. This TCR derives from a woman aged 50 to 60 with alopecia areata. Some clones in this sample may be carry-over from other donors' samples. The chain recombines TRBV6-2 or TRBV6-3 with TRBJ2-1, with a tentative D call TRBD2 (7 bases). The sample here was whole blood, taken in connection with sensitization to the hapten diphenylcyclopropenone (DPC). The CDR3 DNA follows: TGTGCCAGCAGTACACGAAAGGGGGGAGGGAGCTCCTACAATGAGCAGTTCTTC. Its protein is CASSTRKGGGSSYNEQFF.